These T cell receptor beta chains were read from a single sample in a study of metastatic and nonmetastatic thyroid tumors. TCRdb called clones again from the PCR reads with MiXCR. The table shows some 7,800 clones, with roughly 31% occurring only once. Sequenced sample: tumor tissue. The receptor source for this set is a female donor with papillary thyroid cancer or a benign thyroid nodule (not recorded which). Some clones in this sample may be carry-over from other donors' samples. Each CDR3 is given with its conserved first and last residue. Clone sizes are given selectively: once, few, many, or a class where the clone is expanded.

TRBJ1-3	TRBV9	many	CAGSPGTSGNTIYF
TRBJ1-1	TRBV5-1	once	CASSLSTGVAFF
TRBJ2-2	TRBV5-1	.	CASSLVRGTGELFF
TRBJ1-2	TRBV10-3	medium-sized	CAISESYRSNYGYTF
TRBJ2-2	TRBV6-5	.	CASSWENTGELFF
TRBJ1-2	TRBV5-1	.	CASSADSVTYGYTF
TRBJ2-3	TRBV19	medium-sized	CASSGPGQGRKDTQYF
TRBJ1-5	TRBV2	.	CASSPRTGVPEQPQHF
TRBJ2-3	TRBV20-1	.	CSGYETDTQYF
TRBJ1-6	TRBV7-2	medium-sized	CASSSPPQGAYNSPLHF
TRBJ1-1	TRBV6-2/TRBV6-3	.	CASSYPGLWNTEAFF
TRBJ2-7	TRBV2	.	CASRGGMTLYEQYF
TRBJ2-2	TRBV4-1	large	CASNPEGQGARELFF
TRBJ2-7	TRBV20-1	large	CSARDPEGLGSEQYF
TRBJ1-1	TRBV11-2	.	CASSIQGAATEAFF
TRBJ2-1	TRBV6-1	few	CASRTSGRLNEQFF